Presented here are 4 T cell receptor beta chains from one specimen sequenced in a study of blood T cell repertoires in COVID-19. The assay was immunoSEQ multiplex PCR, and TCRdb's table has in-frame clones only and misses some. The table records 150,000 to 200,000 clones, over 70% of them present only once. The specimen sequenced was peripheral blood. These receptors came from a man in his 60s with acute or convalescent COVID-19.

This clone has only a few counts. V and J are TRBV4-3 and TRBJ2-2; 7 nucleotides agree with TRBD1. J was trimmed by 6 bases and V by 4 bases; bases with no gene match: 5. This CDR3 region has 14 residues. In germline, CDR1 is LGHNA, CDR2 YSLEER. The CDR3 DNA sequence: TGCGCCAGCAGCCTGACAGGGATCTCCGGGGAGCTGTTTTTT. Amino acid sequence: CASSLTGISGELFF.

The chain recombines TRBV27 with TRBJ2-3, with 8 positions matching TRBD1. V dropped 6 bases and J dropped 8; count of bases not matched to a gene: 10. The V gene's germline CDR1 is MNHEY and CDR2 SMNVEV (reference sequence). This CDR3 has 14 residues. The CDR3 loop is CASRRTGKEVTQYF. The DNA of the CDR3 is TGTGCCAGCAGAAGGACAGGGAAAGAGGTTACGCAGTATTTT.

This chain connects TRBV7-2 to TRBJ1-2; tentative D call: TRBD1 (6 bases). The germline gives CDR1 SGHTA, CDR2 FQGNSA. V lost 4 bases to trimming and J lost 5 bases, with 11 bases between them. The CDR3 has 13 amino acids. The CDR3 here is CASSSQGNYGYTF. The CDR3 coding sequence is TGTGCCAGCAGCTCACAGGGAAATTATGGCTACACCTTC.

This clone was seen more than once but under ten times. CDR3: CASSIDRGNTEAFF. The CDR3 nucleotides are TGCGCCAGCAGTATAGACAGGGGGAACACTGAAGCTTTCTTT. The chain uses TRBV10-2 and TRBJ1-1; TRBD1 agrees at 8 bases. The germline gives CDR1 WSHSY, CDR2 SAAADI. V lost 5 bases to trimming and J lost 1 base; unmatched junction nucleotides: 3. The CDR3 runs to 14 residues.